These 15 T cell receptor beta chains came from one sample sequenced in a study of long-term antiretroviral therapy in people with HIV (dated by TCRdb to 2022 to 2024). The immunoSEQ hsTCRB v3.0 assay was used at survey level resolution to sequence the TRB variable region. TCRdb mirrors the immuneACCESS table, restricted to in-frame sequences. Some clones are absent from its copies; in checked studies, under half trace to an unresolved V gene, and the reason for the others is unknown. This sample lists about 13,000 clones; over 70% were detected once. Roughly 19% of the sample is taken by the ten largest. This material consisted of unsorted PBMCs, taken 1.3 years before starting antiretroviral therapy. These receptors came from a man in his forties or fifties with HIV.

The genes are TRBV19 and TRBJ1-2; possibly TRBD1 for D (6 bases). There are 15 residues in the CDR3. Trimming took off 0 bases at V and 8 bases at J, with 16 bases between the two ends. Germline lookup yields CDR1 LNHDA and CDR2 SQIVND (reference sequence). The CDR3 spells CASSIDWRGLEGYTF. CDR3 coding DNA: TGTGCCAGTAGTATAGATTGGCGGGGGCTAGAGGGCTACACCTTC.

The chain couples TRBV19 to TRBJ2-1; no clear D. Germline CDR1 reads LNHDA; CDR2 reads SQIVND (reference sequence). This CDR3 region has 13 residues. Deletions cut 2 bases from V and 6 bases from J, with 8 bases between. CDR3 DNA: TGTGCCAGTAGTATACTCCTTGGCAATGAGCAGTTCTTC. Translation gives CASSILLGNEQFF.

This chain links TRBV4-1 with TRBJ1-6; possible D gene TRBD1, 5 bases. The CDR3 covers 19 residues. Germline lookup yields CDR1 MGHRA and CDR2 YSYEKL. Trimming left V 0 bases short and J 0 bases short, with 15 bases between. This CDR3 reads CASSQESLRGSSYNSPLHF. The DNA of the CDR3 is TGCGCCAGCAGCCAAGAAAGTCTAAGGGGTAGCTCCTATAATTCACCCCTCCACTTT.

This clone was detected only once. The V call is TRBV6-6, the J call TRBJ2-7; D unresolved. This CDR3 has 15 residues. V lost 3 bases and J 3 bases, leaving 15 bases between the germline ends. The germline gives CDR1 MNHNY, CDR2 SVGAGI (reference sequence). CDR3 amino acids: CASSYDSGPYYEQYF. The DNA of the CDR3 is TGTGCCAGCAGTTATGATTCCGGGCCATACTACGAGCAGTACTTC.

The rearrangement links TRBV14 to TRBJ1-2, with 8 nucleotides matching TRBD1. Germline trimming cut 8 bases from V and 4 bases from J; bases unmatched to any gene: 9. Germline V CDR1 and CDR2: SGHDN, FVKESK. The CDR3 has 14 residues. The CDR3 sequence: CASSTGQGGYGYTF. CDR3 nucleotide sequence: TGTGCCAGCTCCACCGGACAGGGAGGCTATGGCTACACCTTC.

The rearrangement uses TRBV7-3 and TRBJ2-7; D gene ambiguous. Germline V gene data show CDR1 as SGHTA and CDR2 as FQGTGA. The ends were cut back, 2 bases at V and 3 bases at J, with 8 bases in the middle. CDR3 length: 13 amino acids. CDR3 sequence reads: CASSLGPGYEQYF. CDR3 nucleotide sequence: TGTGCCAGCAGCTTAGGGCCAGGCTACGAGCAGTACTTC.

The rearrangement links TRBV21-1 to TRBJ1-2; the DNA was not compared with TRBD1, the D call given in the table. TRBV21-1 is a documented pseudogene. The CDR3 is made up of 16 amino acids. In DNA, the CDR3 is TGTGCCAGCAGCAAAGATCGCCGGGACAGGGCAAATGGCTACACCTTC. Its protein product is CASSKDRRDRANGYTF.

This clone is labeled large. This chain links TRBV6-6 with TRBJ1-2, with D uncertain. The V gene's germline CDR1 is MNHNY and CDR2 SVGAGI (reference sequence). CDR3 length: 12 amino acids. The V and J ends lost 6 bases and 6 bases respectively, with 11 bases between them. The CDR3 reads CASSRQEDGYTF. The DNA of the CDR3 is TGTGCCAGCAGCCGGCAAGAAGATGGCTACACCTTC.

The gene calls are TRBV27 and TRBJ1-5; D perhaps matches TRBD1 (6 bases). Germline-derived CDR1 and CDR2 are MNHEY and SMNVEV (reference sequence). There are 16 residues in the CDR3. V shed 0 bases and J shed 4 bases, with 13 bases lying between them. The DNA of the CDR3 is TGTGCCAGCAGTTTATCACAGGGTATGGGGAATCAGCCCCAGCATTTT. Translation: CASSLSQGMGNQPQHF.

This chain joins TRBV5-1 and TRBJ1-1; unclear D gene. The V end lost 3 bases, the J end lost 4 bases, and 10 bases lay between the germline ends. Per germline, CDR1 SGHRS and CDR2 YFSETQ. CDR3 size: 13 residues. CDR3 in amino acids: CASSSLEGTEAFF. The DNA for the CDR3 is TGCGCCAGCAGCTCCCTCGAGGGCACTGAAGCTTTCTTT.

This chain joins TRBV10-3 and TRBJ1-3, with TRBD1 matching over 8 bases. V shed 11 bases, J shed 2 bases, and the junction held 8 bases outside the gene matches. The V gene's germline CDR1 is ENHRY and CDR2 SYGVKD. The CDR3 consists of 14 residues. The CDR3 DNA follows: TGTGCCCTACGGACAGGGTTGACTGGAAACACCATATATTTT. Translation: CALRTGLTGNTIYF.

The chain employs TRBV6-1 and TRBJ2-1; either TRBD1 or TRBD2 may fit D (5 bases each). Germline V gene lookup returns CDR1 MNHNS and CDR2 SASEGT. The ends were cut back, 5 bases at V and 2 bases at J, with 13 bases in the middle. The CDR3 loop spans 15 amino acids. This CDR3 is CASSTPRGPYNEQFF. The CDR3 DNA follows: TGTGCCAGCAGTACCCCACGGGGCCCCTACAATGAGCAGTTCTTC.

This chain joins TRBV29-1 and TRBJ1-5; 7 bases align to TRBD1. V lost 6 bases, J lost 1 base, and 3 bases stayed unmatched. The CDR3 loop spans 13 amino acids. Germline values: CDR1 SQVTM, CDR2 ANQGSEA. The CDR3 DNA sequence: TGCAGCGTCCGACAGGGAAGCAATCAGCCCCAGCATTTT. As protein: CSVRQGSNQPQHF.

The J gene is TRBJ1-4, the V gene TRBV19; D is unclear. The CDR3 length is 14 residues. The V gene's germline CDR1 is LNHDA and CDR2 SQIVND (reference sequence). V lost 0 bases, J lost 4 bases, and 6 bases lay in between. The CDR3 here is CASSIEKDNEKLFF. The CDR3 DNA reads as TGTGCCAGTAGTATAGAGAAGGATAATGAAAAACTGTTTTTT.

This chain uses TRBV4-1 with TRBJ2-7; tentatively, D is TRBD1 or TRBD2 (5 bases each). The CDR3 is 16 residues long. The ends were cut back, 1 base at V and 4 bases at J, with 17 bases in the middle. Per germline, CDR1 MGHRA and CDR2 YSYEKL. CDR3 region: CASSQGWGTNRYEQYF. The CDR3 DNA is TGCGCCAGCAGCCAAGGGTGGGGGACCAACAGGTACGAGCAGTACTTC.